Presented here are 21 T cell receptor beta chains from one specimen sequenced in a study of shared clonotypes between healthy human individuals. TCRdb's copy holds only in-frame clones and misses some; the assay was immunoSEQ multiplex PCR. Found here are millions of clones, over 85% of them singletons; the top ten hold around 1.1%. Naive CD8 populations comprised CD45RO-negative cells positively selected for CCR7, excluding terminally differentiated effector memory CD45RA+ cells. Sequenced input: naive CD8+ T cells sorted from blood. The receptor set was obtained from a man aged 18 to 29 in good health.

The chain combines TRBV27 with TRBJ1-1, with TRBD1 identical over 9 bases. J was trimmed by 1 base and V by 8 bases; bases with no gene match: 2. Germline CDR1 reads MNHEY; CDR2 reads SMNVEV (reference sequence). The CDR3 loop spans 13 amino acids. The CDR3 reads CASRDRANTEAFF. For the CDR3, the DNA is TGTGCCAGCCGGGACAGGGCGAACACTGAAGCTTTCTTT.

This rearrangement joins TRBV27 to TRBJ2-7, with TRBD2 matching 7 bases. V lost 1 base to trimming and J lost 6 bases; unmatched junction nucleotides: 21. The germline V gene encodes CDR1 MNHEY and CDR2 SMNVEV (reference sequence). The CDR3 sequence is 19 residues long. CDR3 DNA: TGTGCCAGCAGTTTATTTTGGGAGGGGCCAACACCCTCGTCCATCGAGCAGTACTTC. This translates into CASSLFWEGPTPSSIEQYF.

The chain combines TRBV11-2 with TRBJ2-7; a possible D gene is TRBD2 (6 bases). The V end lost 6 bases, the J end lost 0 bases, and 12 bases lay between the germline ends. Looked up from germline, CDR1 is SGHAT and CDR2 is FQNNGV. The CDR3 runs to 14 residues. The CDR3 DNA reads as TGTGCCAGCAGGCGGGGCGGGCCCTCCTACGAGCAGTACTTC. Translation: CASRRGGPSYEQYF.

The V and J genes are TRBV6-5 and TRBJ1-4; D not certain. Germline assignment: CDR1 MNHEY and CDR2 SVGAGI. V was pared by 2 bases and J by 6 bases, with 10 bases between. There are 14 residues in the CDR3. CDR3 region: CASSYRWADEKLFF. Here the CDR3 DNA reads TGTGCCAGCAGTTACCGGTGGGCCGATGAAAAACTGTTTTTT.

The chain combines TRBV7-6 with TRBJ2-5; 9 bases are a match to TRBD2. Trimming cost V 2 bases and J 5 bases; bases outside gene matches: 9. The CDR3 totals 16 residues. The germline V gene has CDR1 SGHVS and CDR2 FNYEAQ. The CDR3 DNA reads TGTGCCAGCAGCTTAAATATTGGGACTAGCCCCGAGACCCAGTACTTC. This codes for CASSLNIGTSPETQYF.

About this clone: The same CDR3 also results from other DNA sequences found in this sample. The chain joins TRBV5-6 to TRBJ2-7; unclear D gene. The CDR3 loop spans 12 amino acids. V lost 1 base to trimming and J lost 4 bases, with 6 bases between them. Germline V gene lookup returns CDR1 SGHDT and CDR2 YYEEEE. CDR3 protein: CASSLMAYEQYF. For the CDR3, the DNA is TGTGCCAGCAGCTTGATGGCTTACGAGCAGTACTTC.

In the case of this clone: This specimen includes other DNA sequences encoding the same CDR3. V is TRBV9 and J is TRBJ2-7; D unclear. V lost 2 bases and J lost 3, with 9 bases in between. Germline V gene data show CDR1 as SGDLS and CDR2 as YYNGEE. The CDR3 consists of 13 residues. CDR3 in amino acids: CASSVGQSYEQYF. CDR3 coding DNA: TGTGCCAGCAGCGTCGGGCAAAGCTACGAGCAGTACTTC.

To note about this clone: Other DNA sequences from this sample encode an identical CDR3 as well. The chain employs TRBV30 and TRBJ1-5, with a weak D call TRBD1 (6 bases). Trimming removed 0 bases from V and 0 bases from J, with 9 bases in between. The CDR3 is 15 amino acids. CDR1 and CDR2 from the germline V gene are GTSNPN and SVGIG (reference sequence). CDR3 amino acids: CAWSVGATSNQPQHF. The CDR3 DNA sequence: TGTGCCTGGAGTGTGGGGGCTACTAGCAATCAGCCCCAGCATTTT.

This chain connects TRBV14 to TRBJ2-7; 10 bases match TRBD2. The CDR3 has 15 amino acids. The J segment lost 6 bases and the V segment lost 8 bases, leaving 13 bases of the junction unmatched. Germline assignment: CDR1 SGHDN and CDR2 FVKESK. The CDR3: CASGPGTSARREQYF. The CDR3 bases are TGTGCCAGCGGACCCGGGACTAGCGCCCGTCGCGAGCAGTACTTC. Combining the CDR3 with reference TRBV14 and TRBJ2-7 gives the whole variable domain EAGVTQFPSHSVIEKGQTVTLRCDPISGHDNLYWYRRVMGKEIKFLLHFVKESKQDESGMPNNRFLAERTGGTYSTLKVQPAELEDSGVYFCASGPGTSARREQYFGPGTRLTVT.

This chain links TRBV9 with TRBJ1-2; TRBD1 might be the D (6 bases). Germline V lookup: CDR1 SGDLS, CDR2 YYNGEE. The V end lost 1 base, the J end lost 6 bases, and 16 bases lay between the germline ends. This CDR3 spans 15 amino acids. The CDR3 DNA reads as TGTGCCAGCAGCGTAAATTCGGGGGCGCGTGATGGCTACACCTTC. It is translated as CASSVNSGARDGYTF.

The chain joins TRBV6-5 to TRBJ2-7; D gene uncertain. CDR1 is MNHEY, CDR2 SVGAGI, per germline. The CDR3 loop spans 15 amino acids. V lost 4 bases to trimming and J lost 1 base, with 14 bases between them. This CDR3 reads CASSSDAFLSYEQYF. In nucleotides, the CDR3 is TGTGCCAGCAGTTCGGACGCATTTTTGTCCTACGAGCAGTACTTC.

V gene TRBV9 combines with J gene TRBJ2-5; the D gene could be TRBD1 or TRBD2 (6 bases each). The CDR3 has 16 amino acids. V lost 3 bases and J 5 bases, leaving 20 bases between the germline ends. The germline gives CDR1 SGDLS, CDR2 YYNGEE. The CDR3 protein is CASSAREAGDLETQYF. CDR3 DNA sequence: TGTGCCAGCAGCGCCAGGGAGGCAGGGGATTTGGAGACCCAGTACTTC.

This clone was detected once. The sample contains more than one DNA sequence encoding this CDR3. This chain links TRBV28 with TRBJ2-2; weak D call: TRBD2 (5 bases). CDR1 MDHEN and CDR2 SYDVKM come from the germline V gene. The length of the CDR3 is 14 residues. Trimming stripped 1 base from V and 3 bases from J, with 6 bases between. CDR3: CASSLSGDTGELFF. CDR3 nucleotide sequence: TGTGCCAGCAGTTTATCCGGGGACACCGGGGAGCTGTTTTTT.

The chain carries TRBV27 and TRBJ2-7; TRBD2 aligns across 8 bases. Trimming at V came to 2 bases and at J to 6 bases, leaving 3 bases not matched to a gene. The CDR3 covers 13 residues. The germline V gene encodes CDR1 MNHEY and CDR2 SMNVEV (reference sequence). In DNA form, the CDR3 reads TGTGCCAGCAGTTTAAGGACTAGCAGCGAGCAGTACTTC. This gives the protein CASSLRTSSEQYF.

The gene calls are TRBV29-1 and TRBJ1-1, with D maybe TRBD1 (5 bases). Germline CDR1 is SQVTM and CDR2 is ANQGSEA. CDR3 length: 14 residues. V lost 4 bases and J lost 2, with 14 bases in between. The CDR3 DNA follows: TGCAGCGTTGTGTTGGCAGGGAAAAACACTGAAGCTTTCTTT. Residues: CSVVLAGKNTEAFF.

The V and J genes are TRBV27 and TRBJ1-5; D ambiguous. CDR3 length: 15 residues. Germline V gene sequence: CDR1 MNHEY, CDR2 SMNVEV (reference sequence). Trimming removed 2 bases at V and 3 bases at J, with 11 bases between. The CDR3 nucleotides are TGTGCCAGCAGTTTAACGAGGCCCTCCAATCAGCCCCAGCATTTT. Translated: CASSLTRPSNQPQHF.

V gene TRBV9 combines with J gene TRBJ2-3; 10 bases align to TRBD2. Germline CDR1 SGDLS, CDR2 YYNGEE. The CDR3 loop spans 16 amino acids. The V segment lost 4 bases and the J segment 5 bases; nucleotides outside the gene matches: 10. CDR3 DNA sequence: TGTGCCAGCAGCTCACCGAGCGGGGGGGCTGAAGATACGCAGTATTTT. Translation: CASSSPSGGAEDTQYF.

The rearrangement uses TRBV19 and TRBJ2-1, with D perhaps given as TRBD1 or TRBD2 (5 bases each). Trimming cost V 3 bases and J 0 bases, with 15 bases left between them. The CDR3 loop spans 17 amino acids. Germline assignment: CDR1 LNHDA and CDR2 SQIVND (reference sequence). The CDR3 protein is CASSIVGTLNSYNEQFF. The CDR3 DNA reads as TGTGCCAGTAGTATTGTGGGGACCCTAAACTCCTACAATGAGCAGTTCTTC.

The CDR3 coding sequence is TGTGCCAGCAGTCGACAGGGGGGGAGCAATGAGCAGTTCTTC. As protein: CASSRQGGSNEQFF. V and J are TRBV28 and TRBJ2-1; 9 nucleotides align to TRBD1. The CDR3 has 14 amino acids. Germline lookup yields CDR1 MDHEN and CDR2 SYDVKM. Trimming cost V 5 bases and J 6 bases; bases outside gene matches: 5.

The V call is TRBV5-4, the J call TRBJ1-1; possible D gene TRBD1, 6 bases. CDR1 and CDR2 from the germline V gene are SGHNT and YYREEE (reference sequence). V was cut by 4 bases and J by 4 bases, with 17 bases left in between. This CDR3 is built from 15 residues. This CDR3 is CASSPPTGMATEAFF. In nucleotides, the CDR3 is TGTGCCAGCAGCCCACCTACAGGGATGGCCACTGAAGCTTTCTTT.

The rearrangement links TRBV5-5 to TRBJ2-7; 9 bases align to TRBD2. This CDR3 has 15 residues. The germline V gene encodes CDR1 SGHKS and CDR2 YYEKEE (reference sequence). V trimming: 2 bases; J trimming: 2 bases; junction bases outside the gene matches: 5. The CDR3 bases are TGTGCCAGCAGCTTACGGACTAGCGAGGCCTACGAGCAGTACTTC. It codes for CASSLRTSEAYEQYF.